Shown below are 23 T cell receptor beta chains from a single sample sequenced in a study of cytomegalovirus exposure and HLA in healthy donors. Sequenced by immunoSEQ multiplex PCR; TCRdb stores in-frame clones only, minus some. The sample comprises under 75,000 clones, around 81% of which are singletons, and 2.5% to 3.5% rests with the top ten. The specimen was PBMCs. The receptors were sampled from a young man in good health and CMV-seronegative.

This sequence joins TRBV7-9 and TRBJ2-3; the match to TRBD1 covers 9 bases. With 5 bases clipped from V and 7 bases from J, the junction kept 13 bases outside the gene matches. Per the germline V gene, CDR1 is SEHNR and CDR2 is FQNEAQ (reference sequence). There are 16 residues in the CDR3. The CDR3 DNA reads TGTGCCAGCAGCCCCCGTGGGTGGACAGGGGTTAATACGCAGTATTTT. Protein: CASSPRGWTGVNTQYF.

The chain recombines TRBV28 with TRBJ2-7; tentative D call: TRBD1 (6 bases). Germline CDR1 and CDR2: MDHEN and SYDVKM. The CDR3 extends over 15 amino acids. The ends were cut back, 5 bases at V and 5 bases at J, with 19 bases in the middle. The CDR3 DNA reads TGTGCCAGCAGTGCCCCGGGACAAACCCCCCACGAGCAGTACTTC. This codes for CASSAPGQTPHEQYF. The full variable domain, with the rest looked up from reference TRBV28 and TRBJ2-7, is DVKVTQSSRYLVKRTGEKVFLECVQDMDHENMFWYRQDPGLGLRLIYFSYDVKMKEKGDIPEGYSVSREKKERFSLILESASTNQTSMYLCASSAPGQTPHEQYFGPGTRLTVT.

The chain recombines TRBV19 with TRBJ1-2; D gene uncertain. CDR3 length equals 14 residues. V lost 3 bases to trimming and J lost 2 bases, with 10 bases between them. CDR1 and CDR2 (germline): LNHDA, SQIVND (reference sequence). CDR3 sequence reads: CASSIMGGNYGYTF. The DNA of the CDR3 is TGTGCCAGTAGTATTATGGGAGGAAACTATGGCTACACCTTC.

V is TRBV7-3 and J is TRBJ1-1; D not resolved. In germline, CDR1 is SGHTA, CDR2 FQGTGA. This CDR3 spans 15 amino acids. The ends were cut back, 1 base at V and 0 bases at J, with 9 bases in the middle. CDR3 sequence: CASSLNTVMNTEAFF. DNA for the CDR3: TGTGCCAGCAGCTTAAATACAGTCATGAACACTGAAGCTTTCTTT. Looking up the rest from reference TRBV7-3 and TRBJ1-1 gives the full variable domain: GAGVSQTPSNKVTEKGKYVELRCDPISGHTALYWYRQSLGQGPEFLIYFQGTGAADDSGLPNDRFFAVRPEGSVSTLKIQRTERGDSAVYLCASSLNTVMNTEAFFGQGTRLTVV.

Remarks on this clone: A read error may produce the germline difference seen at one junction end. The chain joins TRBV2 to TRBJ2-7; 11 bases map to TRBD2. This CDR3 spans 14 amino acids. The germline V gene encodes CDR1 SNHLY and CDR2 FYNNEI. The CDR3 region has the DNA TGTGCCAGCAGTGGGACCTACTTACTAGCGGGAGAGATCTTC. Encoded protein: CASSGTYLLAGEIF.

V usage is TRBV6-1 and J usage is TRBJ2-1; 15 bases fit TRBD2. CDR3 length: 19 amino acids. The J segment lost 5 bases and the V segment lost 2 bases, leaving 10 bases of the junction unmatched. Germline loops: CDR1 MNHNS, CDR2 SASEGT. The CDR3: CASSERGTSGRRLNNEQFF. The CDR3 DNA reads as TGTGCCAGCAGTGAACGAGGGACTAGCGGGAGGCGCTTGAACAATGAGCAGTTCTTC.

This chain uses TRBV6-4 with TRBJ2-1, with 9 positions matching TRBD2. V was pared by 3 bases and J by 7 bases, with 7 bases of the junction left unmatched. This CDR3 has 15 amino acids. CDR1 and CDR2 from the germline V gene are MRHNA and SNTAGT. DNA of the CDR3: TGTGCCAGCAGTGAGCGGGCGGGAGGGCCAAATGAGCAGTTCTTC. Encoded protein: CASSERAGGPNEQFF.

This chain uses TRBV4-2 with TRBJ2-3; D possibly corresponds to TRBD2 (5 bases). Per the germline V gene, CDR1 is LGHNA and CDR2 is YNFKEQ. V was shortened by 1 base and J by 6 bases, with 11 bases between the two germline ends. The CDR3 covers 14 residues. The CDR3 is CASSQGYTRDTQYF. The CDR3 DNA reads TGTGCCAGCAGCCAAGGCTATACTAGGGATACGCAGTATTTT.

The chain is built from TRBV11-2 and TRBJ2-1; D is uncertain. CDR1 and CDR2 from the germline V gene are SGHAT and FQNNGV. CDR3 length equals 13 residues. V was cut by 2 bases and J by 9 bases, with 11 bases left in between. The CDR3 loop reads CASSLPRGGEQFF. In nucleotides, the CDR3 is TGTGCCAGCAGCTTACCGCGTGGCGGTGAGCAGTTCTTC.

This clone was picked up a small number of times. V usage is TRBV6-6 and J usage is TRBJ2-2; maybe TRBD1 (6 bases). The V and J ends lost 2 bases and 6 bases respectively, with 7 bases between them. The CDR3 length is 13 residues. Germline values: CDR1 MNHNY, CDR2 SVGAGI (reference sequence). CDR3 region: CASSYEGAGELFF. Written as DNA, the CDR3 is TGTGCCAGCAGTTACGAGGGGGCCGGGGAGCTGTTTTTT.

The chain carries TRBV11-3 and TRBJ1-1, with D perhaps TRBD1 (6 bases). The CDR3 totals 12 residues. Trimming removed 9 bases from V and 0 bases from J, with 8 bases in between. Germline CDR1 is SGHNT and CDR2 is YENEEA. CDR3 loop: CARGGVNTEAFF. CDR3 bases: TGTGCCAGAGGGGGGGTGAACACTGAAGCTTTCTTT.

The chain carries TRBV5-1 and TRBJ2-5; D is possibly TRBD1 (5 bases). CDR1 is SGHRS, CDR2 YFSETQ, per germline. The germline V and J ends were trimmed by 2 bases and 3 bases, with 11 bases remaining between them. The CDR3 runs to 14 residues. The CDR3 loop is CASSLRQFEETQYF. Written as DNA, the CDR3 is TGCGCCAGCAGCTTACGACAGTTCGAAGAGACCCAGTACTTC.

This clone was observed once. This sequence joins TRBV30 and TRBJ2-1; D is possibly TRBD1 (6 bases). The CDR3 sequence is 16 residues long. The V gene lost 4 bases and the J gene lost 5 bases, with 21 bases spanning the gap. The germline V gene encodes CDR1 GTSNPN and CDR2 SVGIG (reference sequence). CDR3 region: CAWTPPAWKGDNEQFF. CDR3 nucleotide sequence: TGTGCCTGGACCCCACCGGCCTGGAAGGGGGACAATGAGCAGTTCTTC.

The chain has TRBV9 and TRBJ2-1; D is possibly TRBD2 (5 bases). The CDR3 has 13 residues. The germline gives CDR1 SGDLS, CDR2 YYNGEE. Trimming removed 0 bases from V and 10 bases from J, with 11 bases in between. The DNA for the CDR3 is TGTGCCAGCAGCGTAGACCCTGGCGGGGAGCAGTTCTTC. Encoded protein: CASSVDPGGEQFF.

A single count supports this clone. The chain uses TRBV18 and TRBJ1-2; D uncertain. V dropped 3 bases and J dropped 4 bases, with 15 bases sitting between them. This CDR3 comprises 15 residues. Germline-derived CDR1 and CDR2 are KGHSH and LQKENI. CDR3 sequence (DNA): TGTGCCAGCTCACCTGACCGAGACAACCTCTATGGCTACACCTTC. Protein product: CASSPDRDNLYGYTF.

J is TRBJ2-1 and V is TRBV19; no definite D call. V gave up 5 bases and J gave up 8 bases, with 13 bases separating them. Germline V gene lookup returns CDR1 LNHDA and CDR2 SQIVND (reference sequence). The CDR3 spans 13 residues. CDR3 amino acids: CASSLDFFDEQFF. The CDR3 DNA reads TGTGCCAGTAGTCTCGACTTCTTCGATGAGCAGTTCTTC.

In nucleotides, the CDR3 is TGTGCCAGCAGTTTCTCGGGGATGGCTGAAGCTTTCTTT. Residues: CASSFSGMAEAFF. The rearrangement joins TRBV28 to TRBJ1-1; D is ambiguous. The CDR3 runs to 13 residues. The V end was cut by 3 bases, the J end by 6 bases, with 11 bases between. Looked up from germline, CDR1 is MDHEN and CDR2 is SYDVKM.

This clone was observed once. The V and J genes are TRBV11-1 and TRBJ2-3, with D maybe TRBD2 (7 bases). The CDR3 has 15 residues. Trimming removed 3 bases from V and 1 base from J, with 11 bases in between. Germline-derived CDR1 and CDR2 are SGHAT and FQDESV (reference sequence). CDR3 DNA: TGTGCCAGCAGCTTCGGGGGGCATGGCACAGATACGCAGTATTTT. Translation gives CASSFGGHGTDTQYF.

The CDR3: CASSFTFRGTYNEQFF. The CDR3 nucleotides are TGTGCCAGCAGCTTTACCTTTCGGGGGACCTACAATGAGCAGTTCTTC. The chain employs TRBV5-5 and TRBJ2-1, with D possibly matching TRBD2 (6 bases). The CDR3 is 16 residues long. Per the germline V gene, CDR1 is SGHKS and CDR2 is YYEKEE (reference sequence). The V end lost 2 bases, the J end lost 2 bases, and 14 bases lay between the germline ends. Variable domain in full (rest from reference TRBV5-5 and TRBJ2-1): DAGVTQSPTHLIKTRGQQVTLRCSPISGHKSVSWYQQVLGQGPQFIFQYYEKEERGRGNFPDRFSARQFPNYSSELNVNALLLGDSALYLCASSFTFRGTYNEQFFGPGTRLTVL.

The V call is TRBV7-3, the J call TRBJ1-1, with D possibly matching TRBD1 (5 bases). Trimming took 1 base from V and 2 from J, leaving 8 bases between them. The CDR3 sequence is 14 residues long. The germline V gene has CDR1 SGHTA and CDR2 FQGTGA. CDR3 nucleotide sequence: TGTGCCAGCAGCTTAATCGGGGGAAACACTGAAGCTTTCTTT. It specifies CASSLIGGNTEAFF.

The rearrangement links TRBV27 to TRBJ1-6, with a weak D call TRBD1 (5 bases). The CDR3 runs to 16 residues. Germline assignment: CDR1 MNHEY and CDR2 SMNVEV (reference sequence). Trimming removed 3 bases at V and 6 bases at J, with 15 bases between. The CDR3 bases are TGTGCCAGCAGTTTTCACGGGGCGGGAATTAATTCACCCCTCCACTTT. Encoded protein: CASSFHGAGINSPLHF.

This chain connects TRBV5-4 to TRBJ1-2; possible D gene TRBD1, 5 bases. V gave up 2 bases and J gave up 8 bases, with 22 bases separating them. This CDR3 has 16 amino acids. CDR1 is SGHNT, CDR2 YYREEE, per germline (reference sequence). The CDR3 is CASSFYRYDRPGGYTF. The CDR3 DNA sequence: TGTGCCAGCAGCTTCTACAGGTACGATCGGCCCGGCGGCTACACCTTC.

The V call is TRBV7-2, the J call TRBJ1-2; 9 bases are shared with TRBD1. The J segment lost 7 bases and the V segment lost 2 bases, leaving 5 bases of the junction unmatched. The CDR3 has 14 amino acids. Germline lookup yields CDR1 SGHTA and CDR2 FQGNSA. Here the CDR3 reads CASSLWDRAGGYTF. In nucleotides, the CDR3 is TGTGCCAGCAGCTTATGGGACAGGGCGGGTGGCTACACCTTC.